This T cell receptor beta chain was recovered during a study of T cell responses to AZD1222 COVID-19 vaccine. Overall study findings and caveats: Repertoires were obtained solely post-peak T cell response.

Some clones are missing from TCRdb's copy, which holds only in-frame ones; the method was immunoSEQ multiplex PCR. This table has 120,000 or so clones, roughly 90% appearing once. In germline, CDR1 is SQVTM, CDR2 ANQGSEA. Trimming at V came to 7 bases and at J to 5 bases, leaving 10 bases not matched to a gene. The CDR3 totals 14 residues. On this clone: The antigen remains undetermined.

Pooled together were second doses at about 4 or about 12 weeks. Sequences were derived from peripheral blood, sampled 28 days after the second AZD1222 dose. The sequence derives from an adult who received the AZD1222 COVID-19 vaccine. The chain employs TRBV29-1 and TRBJ2-3; TRBD2 agrees at 9 bases. The CDR3 DNA reads as TGCAGCGCTTCTTGGCGGGGGGGCCAAGATACGCAGTATTTT. As protein: CSASWRGGQDTQYF.